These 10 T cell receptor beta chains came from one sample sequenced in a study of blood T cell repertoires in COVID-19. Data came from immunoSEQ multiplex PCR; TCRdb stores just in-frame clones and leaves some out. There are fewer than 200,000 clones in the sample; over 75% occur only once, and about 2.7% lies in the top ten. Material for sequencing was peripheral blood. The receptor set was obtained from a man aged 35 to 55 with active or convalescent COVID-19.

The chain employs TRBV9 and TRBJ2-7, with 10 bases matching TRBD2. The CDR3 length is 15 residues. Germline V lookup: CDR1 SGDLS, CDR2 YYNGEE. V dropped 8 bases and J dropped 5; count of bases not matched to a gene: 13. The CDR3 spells CASARDLGTSDEQYF. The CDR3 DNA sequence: TGTGCCAGTGCACGGGACCTCGGGACTAGCGACGAGCAGTACTTC.

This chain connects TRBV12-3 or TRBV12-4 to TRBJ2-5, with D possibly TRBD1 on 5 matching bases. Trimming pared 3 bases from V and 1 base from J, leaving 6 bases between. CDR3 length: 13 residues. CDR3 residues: CASSLGPQETQYF. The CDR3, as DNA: TGTGCCAGCAGTTTGGGGCCCCAAGAGACCCAGTACTTC.

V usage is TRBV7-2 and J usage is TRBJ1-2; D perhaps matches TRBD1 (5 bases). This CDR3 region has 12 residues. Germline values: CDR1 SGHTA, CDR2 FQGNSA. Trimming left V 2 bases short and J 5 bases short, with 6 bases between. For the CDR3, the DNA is TGTGCCAGCAGCTTAAGACAGTATGGCTACACCTTC. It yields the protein CASSLRQYGYTF.

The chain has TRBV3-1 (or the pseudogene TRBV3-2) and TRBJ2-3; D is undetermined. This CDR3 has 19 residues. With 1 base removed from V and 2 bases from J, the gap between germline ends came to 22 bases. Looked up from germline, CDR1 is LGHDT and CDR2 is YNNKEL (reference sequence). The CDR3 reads CASSQVMLVDNQNTDTQYF. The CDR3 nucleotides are TGTGCCAGCAGCCAAGTGATGTTAGTCGACAACCAAAACACAGATACGCAGTATTTT.

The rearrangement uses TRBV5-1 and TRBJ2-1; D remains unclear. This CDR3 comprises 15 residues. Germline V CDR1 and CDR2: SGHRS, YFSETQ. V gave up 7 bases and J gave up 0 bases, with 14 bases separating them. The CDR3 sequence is CASRIDTSSYNEQFF. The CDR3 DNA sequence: TGCGCCAGCCGGATCGACACGAGCTCCTACAATGAGCAGTTCTTC.

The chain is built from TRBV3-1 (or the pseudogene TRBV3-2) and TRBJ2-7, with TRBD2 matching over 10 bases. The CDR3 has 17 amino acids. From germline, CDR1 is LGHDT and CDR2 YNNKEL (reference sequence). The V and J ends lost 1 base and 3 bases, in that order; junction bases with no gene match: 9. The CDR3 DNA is TGTGCCAGCAGCCAAGTTCCCGCTAGCGGGGGATACTACGAGCAGTACTTC. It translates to CASSQVPASGGYYEQYF.

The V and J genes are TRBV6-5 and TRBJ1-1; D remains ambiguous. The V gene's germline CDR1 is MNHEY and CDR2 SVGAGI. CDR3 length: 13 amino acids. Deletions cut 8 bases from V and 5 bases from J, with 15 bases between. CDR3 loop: CASGIDLGTEAFF. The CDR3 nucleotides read TGTGCCAGCGGAATTGACCTCGGGACTGAAGCTTTCTTT.

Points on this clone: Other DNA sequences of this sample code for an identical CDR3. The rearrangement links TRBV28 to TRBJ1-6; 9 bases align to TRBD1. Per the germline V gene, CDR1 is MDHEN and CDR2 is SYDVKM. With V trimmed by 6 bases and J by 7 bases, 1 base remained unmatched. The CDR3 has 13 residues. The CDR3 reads CASRGTGNSPLHF. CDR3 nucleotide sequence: TGTGCCAGCAGGGGGACAGGGAATTCACCCCTCCACTTT.

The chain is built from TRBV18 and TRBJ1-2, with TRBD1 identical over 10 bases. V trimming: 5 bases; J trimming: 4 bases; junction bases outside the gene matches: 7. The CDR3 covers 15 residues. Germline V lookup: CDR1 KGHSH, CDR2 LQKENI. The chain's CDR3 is CASSAGTGAGYGYTF. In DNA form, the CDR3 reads TGTGCCAGCTCAGCCGGGACAGGGGCAGGCTATGGCTACACCTTC. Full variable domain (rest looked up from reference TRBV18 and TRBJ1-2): NAGVMQNPRHLVRRRGQEARLRCSPMKGHSHVYWYRQLPEEGLKFMVYLQKENIIDESGMPKERFSAEFPKEGPSILRIQQVVRGDSAAYFCASSAGTGAGYGYTFGSGTRLTVV.

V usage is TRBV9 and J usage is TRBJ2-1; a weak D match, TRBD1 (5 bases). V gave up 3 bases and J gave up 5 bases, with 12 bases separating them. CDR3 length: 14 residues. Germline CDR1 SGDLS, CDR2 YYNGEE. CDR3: CASSARWGNNEQFF. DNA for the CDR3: TGTGCCAGCAGCGCCCGTTGGGGCAACAATGAGCAGTTCTTC.